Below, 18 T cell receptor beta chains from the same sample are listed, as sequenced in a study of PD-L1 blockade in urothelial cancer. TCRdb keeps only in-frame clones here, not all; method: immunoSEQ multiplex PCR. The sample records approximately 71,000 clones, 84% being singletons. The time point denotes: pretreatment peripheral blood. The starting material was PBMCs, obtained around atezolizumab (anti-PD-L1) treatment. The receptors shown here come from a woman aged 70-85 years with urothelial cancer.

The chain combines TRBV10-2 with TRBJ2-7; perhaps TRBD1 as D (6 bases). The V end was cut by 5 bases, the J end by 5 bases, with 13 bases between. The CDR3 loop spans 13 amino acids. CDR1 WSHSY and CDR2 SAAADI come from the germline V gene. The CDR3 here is CASSSYRVDEQYF. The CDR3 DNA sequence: TGCGCCAGCAGTTCTTACAGGGTCGACGAGCAGTACTTC.

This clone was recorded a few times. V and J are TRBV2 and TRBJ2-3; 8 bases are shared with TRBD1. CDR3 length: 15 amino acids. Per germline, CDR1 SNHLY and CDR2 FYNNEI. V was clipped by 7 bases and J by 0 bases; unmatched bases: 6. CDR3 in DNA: TGTGCCAGCACCTTACGGACAGGGAGCACAGATACGCAGTATTTT. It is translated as CASTLRTGSTDTQYF.

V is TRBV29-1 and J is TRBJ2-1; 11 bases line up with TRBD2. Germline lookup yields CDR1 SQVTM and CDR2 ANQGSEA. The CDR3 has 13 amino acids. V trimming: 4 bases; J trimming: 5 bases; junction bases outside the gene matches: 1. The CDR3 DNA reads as TGCAGCGTTGTAGCGGGGGGGAACAATGAGCAGTTCTTC. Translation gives CSVVAGGNNEQFF.

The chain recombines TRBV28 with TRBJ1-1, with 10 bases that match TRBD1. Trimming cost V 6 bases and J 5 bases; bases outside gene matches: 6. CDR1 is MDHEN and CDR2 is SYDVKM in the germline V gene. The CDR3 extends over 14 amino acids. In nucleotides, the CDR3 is TGTGCCAGCAGCGAGACAGGGGGCAGGACTGAAGCTTTCTTT. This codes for CASSETGGRTEAFF.

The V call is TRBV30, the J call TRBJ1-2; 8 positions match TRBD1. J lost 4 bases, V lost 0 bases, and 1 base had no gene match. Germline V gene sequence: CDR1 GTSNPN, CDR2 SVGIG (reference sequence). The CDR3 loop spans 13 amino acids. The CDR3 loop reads CAWSVTGGYGYTF. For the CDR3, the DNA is TGTGCCTGGAGTGTAACAGGGGGCTATGGCTACACCTTC. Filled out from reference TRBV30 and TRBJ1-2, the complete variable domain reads SQTIHQWPATLVQPVGSPLSLECTVEGTSNPNLYWYRQAAGRGLQLLFYSVGIGQISSEVPQNLSASRPQDRQFILSSKKLLLSDSGFYLCAWSVTGGYGYTFGSGTRLTVV.

CDR3 region: CASSLLSTELSGNTIYF. CDR3 DNA: TGTGCCAGCAGCTTATTGTCCACAGAACTCTCTGGAAACACCATATATTTT. This chain uses TRBV7-2 with TRBJ1-3; D remains ambiguous. The V gene lost 2 bases and the J gene lost 0 bases, with 14 bases spanning the gap. CDR3 length: 17 residues. CDR1 is SGHTA, CDR2 FQGNSA, per germline.

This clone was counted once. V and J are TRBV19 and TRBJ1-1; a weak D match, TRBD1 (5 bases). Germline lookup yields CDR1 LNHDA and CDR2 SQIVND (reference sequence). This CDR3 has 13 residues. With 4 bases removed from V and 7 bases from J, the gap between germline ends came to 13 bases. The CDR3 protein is CASSRQTRGEAFF. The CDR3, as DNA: TGTGCCAGTAGTAGACAGACGAGAGGTGAAGCTTTCTTT.

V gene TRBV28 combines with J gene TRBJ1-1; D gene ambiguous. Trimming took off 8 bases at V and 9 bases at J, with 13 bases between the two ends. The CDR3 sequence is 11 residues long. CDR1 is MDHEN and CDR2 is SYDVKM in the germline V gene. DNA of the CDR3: TGTGCCAGCTCGATGTGGCCCAAAGCTTTCTTT. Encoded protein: CASSMWPKAFF.

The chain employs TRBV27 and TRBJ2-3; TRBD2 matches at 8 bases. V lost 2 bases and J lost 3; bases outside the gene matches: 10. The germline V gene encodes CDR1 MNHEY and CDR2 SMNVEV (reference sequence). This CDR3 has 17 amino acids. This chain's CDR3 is CASSLKAGVFSTDTQYF. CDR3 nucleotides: TGTGCCAGCAGTTTAAAAGCGGGAGTTTTTAGTACAGATACGCAGTATTTT.

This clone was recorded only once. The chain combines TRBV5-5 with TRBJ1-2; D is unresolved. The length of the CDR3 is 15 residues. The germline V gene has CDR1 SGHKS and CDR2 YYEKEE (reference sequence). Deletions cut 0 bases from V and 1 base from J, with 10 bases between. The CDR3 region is CASSLGATVNYGYTF. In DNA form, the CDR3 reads TGTGCCAGCAGCTTGGGGGCCACAGTTAACTATGGCTACACCTTC. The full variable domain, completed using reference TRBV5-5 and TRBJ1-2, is DAGVTQSPTHLIKTRGQQVTLRCSPISGHKSVSWYQQVLGQGPQFIFQYYEKEERGRGNFPDRFSARQFPNYSSELNVNALLLGDSALYLCASSLGATVNYGYTFGSGTRLTVV.

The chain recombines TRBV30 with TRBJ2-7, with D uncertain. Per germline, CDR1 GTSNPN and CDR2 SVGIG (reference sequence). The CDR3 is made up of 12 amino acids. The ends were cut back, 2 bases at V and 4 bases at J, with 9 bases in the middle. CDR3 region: CAWSKNGYEQYF. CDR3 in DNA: TGTGCCTGGAGTAAGAACGGGTACGAGCAGTACTTC.

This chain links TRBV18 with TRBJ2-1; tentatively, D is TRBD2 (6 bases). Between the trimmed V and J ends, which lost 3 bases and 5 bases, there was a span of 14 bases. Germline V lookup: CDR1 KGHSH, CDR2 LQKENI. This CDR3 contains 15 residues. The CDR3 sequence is CASSPRGTENNEQFF. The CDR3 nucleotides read TGTGCCAGCTCACCTCGGGGGACGGAGAACAATGAGCAGTTCTTC. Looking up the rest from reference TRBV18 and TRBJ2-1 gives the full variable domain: NAGVMQNPRHLVRRRGQEARLRCSPMKGHSHVYWYRQLPEEGLKFMVYLQKENIIDESGMPKERFSAEFPKEGPSILRIQQVVRGDSAAYFCASSPRGTENNEQFFGPGTRLTVL.

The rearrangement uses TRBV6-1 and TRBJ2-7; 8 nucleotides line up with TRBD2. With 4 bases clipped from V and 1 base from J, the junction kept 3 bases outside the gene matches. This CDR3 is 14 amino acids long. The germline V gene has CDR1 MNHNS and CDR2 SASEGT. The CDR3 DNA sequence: TGTGCCAGCAGTGCCGAGCGGGGGTCCTACGAGCAGTACTTC. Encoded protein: CASSAERGSYEQYF.

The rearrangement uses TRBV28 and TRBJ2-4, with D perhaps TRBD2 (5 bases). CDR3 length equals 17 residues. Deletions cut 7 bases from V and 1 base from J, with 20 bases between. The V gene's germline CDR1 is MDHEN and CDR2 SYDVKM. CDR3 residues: CASTSLRAALAKNIQYF. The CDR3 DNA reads TGTGCCAGCACCTCCCTGCGAGCGGCACTGGCCAAAAACATTCAGTACTTC.

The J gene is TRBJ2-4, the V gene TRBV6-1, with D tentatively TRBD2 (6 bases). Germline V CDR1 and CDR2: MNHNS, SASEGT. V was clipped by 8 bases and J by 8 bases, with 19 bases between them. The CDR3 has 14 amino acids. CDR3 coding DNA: TGTGCCAGCGCCGGACGCCCGGGAGTATACATTCAGTACTTC. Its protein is CASAGRPGVYIQYF.

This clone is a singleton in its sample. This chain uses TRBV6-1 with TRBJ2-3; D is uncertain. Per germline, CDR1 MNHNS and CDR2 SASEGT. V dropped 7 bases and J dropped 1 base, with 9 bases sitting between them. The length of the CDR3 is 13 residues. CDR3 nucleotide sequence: TGTGCCAGCATTTACACCGGCACAGATACGCAGTATTTT. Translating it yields CASIYTGTDTQYF.

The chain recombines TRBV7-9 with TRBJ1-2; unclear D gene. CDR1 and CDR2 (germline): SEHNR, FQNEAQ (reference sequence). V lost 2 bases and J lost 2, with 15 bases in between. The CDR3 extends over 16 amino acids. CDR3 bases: TGTGCCAGCAGCTTAACGGCTGGCAGACAAAACTATGGCTACACCTTC. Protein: CASSLTAGRQNYGYTF.

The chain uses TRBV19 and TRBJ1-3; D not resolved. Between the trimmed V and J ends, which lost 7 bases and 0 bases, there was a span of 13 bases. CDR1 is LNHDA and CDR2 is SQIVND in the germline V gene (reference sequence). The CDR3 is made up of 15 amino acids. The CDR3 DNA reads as TGTGCCAGTAAGGCACAGCCCAACTCTGGAAACACCATATATTTT. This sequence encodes CASKAQPNSGNTIYF.